Included here is one T cell receptor (beta chain) sequence, with context. What it binds is unknown. Next came a second PCR, run for roughly 6 to 11 cycles, which used a sample-barcoded 5' primer along with a J-beta primer mix. One entry per CDR3 protein results from TCRdb running MiXCR on the 5' RACE reads. This repertoire shows more than 650,000 distinct CDR3 sequences, roughly 50% found once; its top ten account for approximately 40%. Germline V gene data show CDR1 as MDHEN and CDR2 as SYDVKM. V was clipped by 6 bases and J by 5 bases; unmatched bases: 7. This CDR3 comprises 13 residues. The data stem from a study of blood T cells in healthy people across ages. Whole-study findings and limits: Both higher diversity and more naive CD4+ cells marked long-lived donors when set against aged donors.

The V call is TRBV28, the J call TRBJ2-7; 7 positions match TRBD1. The receptor was derived from an elderly man in good health. The sequencing input was blood. CDR3 sequence (DNA): TGTGCCAGCAGGGAGACAGGGCGGGACGAGCAGTACTTC. Its protein is CASRETGRDEQYF.